The 27 T cell receptor beta chains in this list originate from one sample, sequenced in a study of cytomegalovirus exposure and HLA in healthy donors. Sequencing used immunoSEQ multiplex PCR; TCRdb keeps in-frame clones, though not all of them. Here the sample spans some 130,000 clones, roughly 89% being singletons. Sequenced input: PBMCs. The receptors here all came from a woman between 18 and 29 years old in good health and CMV-seronegative.

This clone was seen only once. The CDR3 loop reads CASIKDRNTGELFF. The DNA of the CDR3 is TGTGCCAGCATAAAGGACAGGAACACCGGGGAGCTGTTTTTT. V usage is TRBV27 and J usage is TRBJ2-2; D might be TRBD1 (6 bases). The CDR3 consists of 14 residues. Trimming removed 7 bases from V and 1 base from J, with 10 bases in between. CDR1 and CDR2 from the germline V gene are MNHEY and SMNVEV (reference sequence).

V gene TRBV11-2 combines with J gene TRBJ1-4, with TRBD1 matching over 7 bases. CDR1 is SGHAT and CDR2 is FQNNGV in the germline V gene. The CDR3 consists of 17 residues. V dropped 5 bases and J dropped 5; count of bases not matched to a gene: 14. The CDR3 region is CASSATVRAGGNEKLFF. The CDR3, as DNA: TGTGCCAGCAGCGCAACTGTTAGGGCAGGGGGGAATGAAAAACTGTTTTTT.

V gene TRBV5-4 combines with J gene TRBJ1-6; 11 nucleotides agree with TRBD1. The CDR3 consists of 17 residues. Germline V CDR1 and CDR2: SGHNT, YYREEE (reference sequence). V lost 0 bases and J lost 6; bases outside the gene matches: 5. The CDR3: CASSLEPGTGGNSPLHF. In DNA, the CDR3 is TGTGCCAGCAGCTTGGAGCCCGGGACAGGGGGTAATTCACCCCTCCACTTT. Variable domain in full (rest from reference TRBV5-4 and TRBJ1-6): ETGVTQSPTHLIKTRGQQVTLRCSSQSGHNTVSWYQQALGQGPQFIFQYYREEENGRGNFPPRFSGLQFPNYSSELNVNALELDDSALYLCASSLEPGTGGNSPLHFGNGTRLTVT.

The chain couples TRBV9 to TRBJ1-2; 7 bases fit TRBD1. Trimming took 3 bases from V and 2 from J; bases not matched to a gene: 7. This CDR3 has 15 residues. Looked up from germline, CDR1 is SGDLS and CDR2 is YYNGEE. In DNA form, the CDR3 reads TGTGCCAGCAGCGAGGGGGACAGCGTGAACTATGGCTACACCTTC. This encodes CASSEGDSVNYGYTF.

This sequence joins TRBV6-1 and TRBJ1-5, with D perhaps matching TRBD1 (5 bases). V was trimmed by 5 bases and J by 5 bases, leaving 13 bases between them. The V gene's germline CDR1 is MNHNS and CDR2 SASEGT. The CDR3 totals 14 residues. CDR3 in DNA: TGTGCCAGCAGTATAACGGGGGGTCATCAGCCCCAGCATTTT. It is translated as CASSITGGHQPQHF.

J is TRBJ2-2 and V is TRBV6-1; 7 bases line up with TRBD1. The V segment lost 6 bases and the J segment 4 bases; nucleotides outside the gene matches: 8. Per germline, CDR1 MNHNS and CDR2 SASEGT. The CDR3 length is 15 residues. The CDR3 spells CASRVTGFRTGELFF. DNA for the CDR3: TGTGCCAGCAGGGTGACAGGGTTTCGCACCGGGGAGCTGTTTTTT.

V gene TRBV5-1 combines with J gene TRBJ2-5, with a weak D call TRBD2 (6 bases). The CDR3 has 15 residues. Between the trimmed V and J ends, which lost 3 bases and 3 bases, there was a span of 15 bases. Per germline, CDR1 SGHRS and CDR2 YFSETQ. The CDR3 is CASSSGGAKKETQYF. The CDR3 bases are TGCGCCAGCAGCTCCGGGGGAGCGAAAAAAGAGACCCAGTACTTC.

Many counts were recorded for this clone. The rearrangement uses TRBV27 and TRBJ2-3, with D possibly being TRBD2 (6 bases). The germline V and J ends were trimmed by 3 bases and 0 bases, with 13 bases remaining between them. Germline lookup yields CDR1 MNHEY and CDR2 SMNVEV (reference sequence). The CDR3 consists of 16 residues. The CDR3: CASSFFPGTSTDTQYF. Written as DNA, the CDR3 is TGTGCCAGCAGTTTTTTCCCAGGGACTAGCACAGATACGCAGTATTTT.

This clone showed up just a few times. In the same sample, other DNA sequences code for this CDR3. The chain couples TRBV5-1 to TRBJ1-1; 7 bases are shared with TRBD1. Trimming cost V 0 bases and J 4 bases; bases outside gene matches: 3. Germline V CDR1 and CDR2: SGHRS, YFSETQ. This CDR3 is 14 amino acids long. CDR3 in amino acids: CASSLDRGLTEAFF. The CDR3 DNA sequence: TGCGCCAGCAGCTTGGACAGGGGACTCACTGAAGCTTTCTTT. Full variable domain (rest looked up from reference TRBV5-1 and TRBJ1-1): KAGVTQTPRYLIKTRGQQVTLSCSPISGHRSVSWYQQTPGQGLQFLFEYFSETQRNKGNFPGRFSGRQFSNSRSEMNVSTLELGDSALYLCASSLDRGLTEAFFGQGTRLTVV.

V and J are TRBV6-1 and TRBJ1-6; D not resolved. From germline, CDR1 is MNHNS and CDR2 SASEGT. The CDR3 is made up of 14 amino acids. V was shortened by 8 bases and J by 8 bases, with 16 bases between the two germline ends. The DNA of the CDR3 is TGTGCCAGCGCCATGGGGAGGGCGGATTCACCCCTCCACTTT. Protein product: CASAMGRADSPLHF.

The gene calls are TRBV10-3 and TRBJ1-5, with 7 positions matching TRBD1. With V trimmed by 3 bases and J by 2 bases, 4 bases remained unmatched. This CDR3 is 15 amino acids long. From germline, CDR1 is ENHRY and CDR2 SYGVKD. CDR3 coding DNA: TGTGCCATCAGTGAACAGGGGCATGGCAATCAGCCCCAGCATTTT. This encodes CAISEQGHGNQPQHF.

CDR3 sequence reads: CAARQGARTEAFF. In DNA form, the CDR3 reads TGTGCCGCACGACAGGGGGCGCGAACTGAAGCTTTCTTT. This chain links TRBV18 with TRBJ1-1; 10 bases agree with TRBD1. The CDR3 is 13 amino acids. Per the germline V gene, CDR1 is KGHSH and CDR2 is LQKENI. V was pared by 11 bases and J by 5 bases, with 8 bases of the junction left unmatched.

The chain joins TRBV6-1 to TRBJ1-2; D is unclear. Trimming removed 3 bases at V and 1 base at J, with 6 bases between. This CDR3 spans 13 amino acids. Germline V gene sequence: CDR1 MNHNS, CDR2 SASEGT. Written as DNA, the CDR3 is TGTGCCAGCAGTGACGGGGTTAACTATGGCTACACCTTC. This encodes CASSDGVNYGYTF.

This chain links TRBV27 with TRBJ1-2, with TRBD1 matching 7 bases. Germline V gene sequence: CDR1 MNHEY, CDR2 SMNVEV (reference sequence). The CDR3 runs to 14 residues. With 5 bases clipped from V and 6 bases from J, the junction kept 9 bases outside the gene matches. As DNA, the CDR3 is TGTGCCAGCAGTGGTACGACAGGGAGACATGGCTACACCTTC. It specifies CASSGTTGRHGYTF.

In regard to this clone: Other DNA sequences from this sample encode an identical CDR3 as well. This chain links TRBV7-2 with TRBJ2-1; weak D call: TRBD1 (5 bases). CDR1 and CDR2 (germline): SGHTA, FQGNSA. The CDR3 is made up of 12 amino acids. V lost 3 bases, J lost 9 bases, and 9 bases lay in between. The CDR3 loop is CASSFREGEQFF. Written as DNA, the CDR3 is TGTGCCAGCAGCTTCAGGGAAGGTGAGCAGTTCTTC.

Here the CDR3 reads CASSSGGRETQYF. DNA of the CDR3: TGCGCCAGCAGCTCCGGGGGTAGAGAGACCCAGTACTTC. The chain couples TRBV5-1 to TRBJ2-5, with a weak D call TRBD2 (6 bases). The CDR3 contains 13 residues. The germline CDR1 and CDR2 sequences are SGHRS and YFSETQ. Trimming cost V 3 bases and J 4 bases, with 10 bases left between them.

CDR3: CASSPEAGGLYEQYF. CDR3 nucleotide sequence: TGTGCCAGCTCACCAGAAGCGGGGGGGCTCTACGAGCAGTACTTC. This chain connects TRBV18 to TRBJ2-7, with 10 bases aligning to TRBD2. The CDR3 totals 15 residues. The junction had 4 bases not matched to a gene; V was cut back by 2 bases and J by 3 bases. CDR1 and CDR2 (germline): KGHSH, LQKENI.

About this clone: This specimen includes other DNA sequences encoding the same CDR3. V gene TRBV7-2 combines with J gene TRBJ2-7, with 9 nucleotides matching TRBD2. The ends lost 3 bases at V and 7 bases at J; junction bases unmatched: 7. Looked up from germline, CDR1 is SGHTA and CDR2 is FQGNSA. CDR3 length: 14 residues. The CDR3 coding sequence is TGTGCCAGCAGCTTCGGCGGGGGGGTGGGGGAGCAGTACTTC. Translating it yields CASSFGGGVGEQYF.

The genes are TRBV27 and TRBJ2-7; 7 bases line up with TRBD1. Unmatched junction bases numbered 11, after V lost 6 bases and J lost 6 bases. The V gene's germline CDR1 is MNHEY and CDR2 SMNVEV (reference sequence). CDR3 length: 14 amino acids. The CDR3 coding sequence is TGTGCCAGCAGCGATCCCGACAGGGTACCCGAGCAGTACTTC. Residues: CASSDPDRVPEQYF.

The chain has TRBV2 and TRBJ2-1, with 7 bases lining up with TRBD1. This CDR3 is built from 15 residues. Trimming removed 6 bases from V and 0 bases from J; junction bases left unmatched: 5. CDR1 is SNHLY and CDR2 is FYNNEI in the germline V gene. DNA of the CDR3: TGTGCCAGCAGCACGACAGGGACCTCCTACAATGAGCAGTTCTTC. It translates to CASSTTGTSYNEQFF.

V is TRBV27 and J is TRBJ2-3, with D possibly being TRBD1 (5 bases). There are 14 residues in the CDR3. The V gene's germline CDR1 is MNHEY and CDR2 SMNVEV (reference sequence). Between the trimmed V and J ends, which lost 2 bases and 2 bases, there was a span of 8 bases. The CDR3 DNA is TGTGCCAGCAGTTTACAGGGCCTCACAGATACGCAGTATTTT. Protein: CASSLQGLTDTQYF.

This chain links TRBV9 with TRBJ1-2; 10 bases are shared with TRBD1. Germline-derived CDR1 and CDR2 are SGDLS and YYNGEE. Germline trimming cut 1 base from V and 4 bases from J; bases unmatched to any gene: 13. The CDR3 spans 18 residues. The chain's CDR3 is CASSVNGDRGRDIYGYTF. The CDR3, as DNA: TGTGCCAGCAGCGTAAACGGGGACAGGGGAAGAGATATCTATGGCTACACCTTC.

The V and J genes are TRBV6-1 and TRBJ2-7; 13 positions match TRBD2. The CDR3 has 14 amino acids. V gave up 6 bases and J gave up 11 bases; unmatched junction bases: 10. Germline CDR1 MNHNS, CDR2 SASEGT. DNA of the CDR3: TGTGCCAGCAGACCGGGACTAGCGGGGATGGGGAAGTACTTC. It encodes CASRPGLAGMGKYF.

The chain carries TRBV18 and TRBJ1-4; D ambiguous. Looked up from germline, CDR1 is KGHSH and CDR2 is LQKENI. V was shortened by 1 base and J by 10 bases, with 10 bases between the two germline ends. CDR3 length: 13 residues. The CDR3 protein is CASSPLKIGKLFF. The DNA of the CDR3 is TGTGCCAGCTCACCACTTAAAATCGGAAAACTGTTTTTT.

The chain has TRBV10-1 and TRBJ2-1, with 8 bases identical to TRBD2. The J segment lost 6 bases and the V segment lost 6 bases, leaving 7 bases of the junction unmatched. Germline assignment: CDR1 WNHNN and CDR2 SYGVQD (reference sequence). The CDR3 runs 14 residues. The CDR3 DNA reads TGCGCCAGCAGCATGGTAGCGGGGTTCAATGAGCAGTTCTTC. Its translation: CASSMVAGFNEQFF.

This chain joins TRBV18 and TRBJ1-2, with a possible D match to TRBD1 (6 bases). From germline, CDR1 is KGHSH and CDR2 LQKENI. CDR3 length equals 13 residues. Trimming pared 5 bases from V and 6 bases from J, leaving 13 bases between. CDR3: CASSASRQDGYTF. The CDR3 bases are TGTGCCAGCTCAGCGTCGAGACAGGATGGCTACACCTTC.

The sample holds a few counts of this clone. The V gene is TRBV18, the J gene TRBJ2-7; perhaps TRBD2 as D (5 bases). Germline lookup yields CDR1 KGHSH and CDR2 LQKENI. V was clipped by 0 bases and J by 7 bases, with 13 bases between them. The CDR3 is made up of 14 amino acids. The CDR3 is CASSPPMVSGEQYF. Written as DNA, the CDR3 is TGTGCCAGCTCACCACCGATGGTTTCGGGGGAGCAGTACTTC. The full variable domain, completed using reference TRBV18 and TRBJ2-7, is NAGVMQNPRHLVRRRGQEARLRCSPMKGHSHVYWYRQLPEEGLKFMVYLQKENIIDESGMPKERFSAEFPKEGPSILRIQQVVRGDSAAYFCASSPPMVSGEQYFGPGTRLTVT.